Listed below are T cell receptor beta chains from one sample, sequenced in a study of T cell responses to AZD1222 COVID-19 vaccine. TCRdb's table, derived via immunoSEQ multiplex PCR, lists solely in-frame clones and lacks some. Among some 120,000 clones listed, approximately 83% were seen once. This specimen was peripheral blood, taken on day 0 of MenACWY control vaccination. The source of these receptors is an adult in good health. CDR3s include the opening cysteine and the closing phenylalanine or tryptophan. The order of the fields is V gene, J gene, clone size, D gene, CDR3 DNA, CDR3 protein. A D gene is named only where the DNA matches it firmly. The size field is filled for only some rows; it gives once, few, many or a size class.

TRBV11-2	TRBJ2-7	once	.	TGTGCCAGCAGCTTATGGGGCGTCGGTGGGGGGACCTACGAGCAGTACTTC	CASSLWGVGGGTYEQYF
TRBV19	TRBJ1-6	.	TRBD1	TGTGCCAGTAGACGACAGGGGATTGGTAATTCACCCCTCCACTTT	CASRRQGIGNSPLHF
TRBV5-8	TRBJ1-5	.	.	TGTGCCAGCAGCTTGGCCAATCAGCCCCAGCATTTT	CASSLANQPQHF
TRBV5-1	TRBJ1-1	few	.	TGCGCCAGCAGCTTGACCCCGACACCCGGCACTGAAGCTTTCTTT	CASSLTPTPGTEAFF
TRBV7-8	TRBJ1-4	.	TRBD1	TGTGCCAGCAGCTTAAGAACGCCGGGACAGGTCAATGAAAAACTGTTTTTT	CASSLRTPGQVNEKLFF
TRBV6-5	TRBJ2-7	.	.	TGTGCCAGCACTGCAACAGGGTCCTACGAGCAGTACTTC	CASTATGSYEQYF
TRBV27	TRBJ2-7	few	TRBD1	TGTGCCAGCAGTTCCTCCGGGACAGGGGCCGAGCAGTACTTC	CASSSSGTGAEQYF
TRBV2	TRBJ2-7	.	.	TGTGCCAGCAGTCCCGACACTGGTAAGGGGGAGCAGTACTTC	CASSPDTGKGEQYF
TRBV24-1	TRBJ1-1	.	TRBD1	TGTGCCACCAGTGATCCCCGACAGGGTGGGACTGAAGCTTTCTTT	CATSDPRQGGTEAFF
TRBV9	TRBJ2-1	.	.	TGTGCCAGCAGCGTAGTAGGGTTCGGCGACAATGAGCAGTTCTTC	CASSVVGFGDNEQFF
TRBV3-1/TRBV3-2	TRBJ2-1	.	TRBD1	TGTGCCAGCAGCCGGACAGGGGCCTACAATGAGCAGTTCTTC	CASSRTGAYNEQFF
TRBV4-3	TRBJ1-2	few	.	TGCGCCAGCAGCCAAGAGAGGAACTATGGCTACACCTTC	CASSQERNYGYTF
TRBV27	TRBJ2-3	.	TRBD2	TGTGCCAGCAGTTTATTCGCTAGCGGGGCGACAGATACGCAGTATTTT	CASSLFASGATDTQYF
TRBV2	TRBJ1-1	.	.	TGTGCCAGCAGCCAGACTATGAACACTGAAGCTTTCTTT	CASSQTMNTEAFF
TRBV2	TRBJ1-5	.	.	TGTGCCAGCAGCCAACAGGGTTTAGGCAATCAGCCCCAGCATTTT	CASSQQGLGNQPQHF
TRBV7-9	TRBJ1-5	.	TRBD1	TGTGCCATCGGGACAGGGGTCTTGAGCAATCAGCCCCAGCATTTT	CAIGTGVLSNQPQHF
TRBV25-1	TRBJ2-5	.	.	TGTGCCAGCAAGGGGACCTATGGAGAGACCCAGTACTTC	CASKGTYGETQYF
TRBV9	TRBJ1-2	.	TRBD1	TGTGCCAGCAGCGTAGGTGGGACAGGGGGCTATGGCTACACCTTC	CASSVGGTGGYGYTF
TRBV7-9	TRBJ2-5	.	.	TGTGCCAGCAGTGAGGGTGGGGCGCGGGAGACCCAGTACTTC	CASSEGGARETQYF
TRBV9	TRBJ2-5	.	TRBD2	TGTGCCAGCAGCGTCCAAGCGGGGGGCCCATTGGAGACCCAGTACTTC	CASSVQAGGPLETQYF
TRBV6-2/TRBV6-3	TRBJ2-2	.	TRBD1	TGTGCCAGCAGTTACCCCCAAATACCGCGGGACAGGGTCACCGGGGAGCTGTTTTTT	CASSYPQIPRDRVTGELFF
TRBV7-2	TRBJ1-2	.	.	TGTGCCAGCAGCTTAGACCAGGGCCCAAACTATGGCTACACCTTC	CASSLDQGPNYGYTF
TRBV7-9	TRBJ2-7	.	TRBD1	TGTGCCAGCAGTGCCGCAGGGGGCACCTACGAGCAGTACTTC	CASSAAGGTYEQYF
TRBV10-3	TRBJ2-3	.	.	TGTGCCATCAGTGACACAGCGGCAGATACGCAGTATTTT	CAISDTAADTQYF
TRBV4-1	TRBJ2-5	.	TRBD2	TGCGCCAGCAGCCGATCCCCACTAGCGCAGGAAGAGACCCAGTACTTC	CASSRSPLAQEETQYF
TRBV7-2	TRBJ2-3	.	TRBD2	TGTGCCAGCAGCCTTGGGACTAGCGGGGGGGCCGTAGATACGCAGTATTTT	CASSLGTSGGAVDTQYF
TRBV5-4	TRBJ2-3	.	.	TGTGCCAGCAGCTGGCAGAACACAGATACGCAGTATTTT	CASSWQNTDTQYF
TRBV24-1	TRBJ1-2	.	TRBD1	TGTGCCACCCCTGAGGGACAGGGGACCTTCTATGGCTACACCTTC	CATPEGQGTFYGYTF
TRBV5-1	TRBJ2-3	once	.	TGCGCCAGCAGCTTGCAGTGGAGCACAGATACGCAGTATTTT	CASSLQWSTDTQYF
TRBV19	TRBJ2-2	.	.	TGTGCCAGTAGTAATAGACTAGGGTCGACCGGGGAGCTGTTTTTT	CASSNRLGSTGELFF
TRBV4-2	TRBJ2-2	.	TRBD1	TGTGCCAGCAGCCGGACAGGGGGGGCCGGGGAGCTGTTTTTT	CASSRTGGAGELFF
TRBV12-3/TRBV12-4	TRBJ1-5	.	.	TGTGCCAGCAGTTGGGGCAATCAGCCCCAGCATTTT	CASSWGNQPQHF
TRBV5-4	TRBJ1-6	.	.	TGTGCCAGCAGCTTTGGAGTACTTAATTCACCCCTCCACTTT	CASSFGVLNSPLHF
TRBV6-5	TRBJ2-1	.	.	TGTGCCAGCAGTTACGGGGGGCTTGGAAATGAGCAGTTCTTC	CASSYGGLGNEQFF
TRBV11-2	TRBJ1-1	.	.	TGTGCCAGCATTCAGGTCGGCACTGAAGCTTTCTTT	CASIQVGTEAFF
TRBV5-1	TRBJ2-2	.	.	TGCGCCAGCAGCTCCACCGGGGAGCTGTTTTTT	CASSSTGELFF
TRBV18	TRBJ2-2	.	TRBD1	TGTGCCAGCTCACCGACAGGGGGCGCCGACACCGGGGAGCTGTTTTTT	CASSPTGGADTGELFF
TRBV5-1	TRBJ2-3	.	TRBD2	TGCGCCAGCAGCCCTAGCGGCGGCCCAGATACGCAGTATTTT	CASSPSGGPDTQYF
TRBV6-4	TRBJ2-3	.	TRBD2	TGTGCCAGCAGCCCAGCGGGGGGCACAGATACGCAGTATTTT	CASSPAGGTDTQYF
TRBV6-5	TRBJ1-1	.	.	TGTGCCAGCAGAGCAGCCTGGGGAGTGAACACTGAAGCTTTCTTT	CASRAAWGVNTEAFF